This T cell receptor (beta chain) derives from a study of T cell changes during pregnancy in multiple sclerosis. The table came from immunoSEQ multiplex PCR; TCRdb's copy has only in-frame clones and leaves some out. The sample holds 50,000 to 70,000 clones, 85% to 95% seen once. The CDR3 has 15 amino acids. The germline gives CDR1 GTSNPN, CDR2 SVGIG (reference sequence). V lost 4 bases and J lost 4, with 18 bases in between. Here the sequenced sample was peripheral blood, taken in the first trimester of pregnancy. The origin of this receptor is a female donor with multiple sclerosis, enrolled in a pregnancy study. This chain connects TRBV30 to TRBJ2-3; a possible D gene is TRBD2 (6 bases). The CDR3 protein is CAWTPSGGLADTQYF. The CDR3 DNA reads TGTGCCTGGACCCCGAGTGGGGGGTTGGCAGATACGCAGTATTTT.